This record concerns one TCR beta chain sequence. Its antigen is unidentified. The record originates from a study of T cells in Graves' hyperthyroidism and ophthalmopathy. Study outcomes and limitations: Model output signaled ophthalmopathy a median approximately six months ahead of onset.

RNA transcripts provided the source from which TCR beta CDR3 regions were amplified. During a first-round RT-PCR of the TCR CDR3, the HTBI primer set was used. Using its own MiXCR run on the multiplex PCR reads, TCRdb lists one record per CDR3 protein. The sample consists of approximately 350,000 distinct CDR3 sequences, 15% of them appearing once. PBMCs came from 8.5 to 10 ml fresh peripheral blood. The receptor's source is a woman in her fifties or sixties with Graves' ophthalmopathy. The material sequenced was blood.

CDR3 protein: CAIRGDTEAFF. Written as DNA, the CDR3 is TGTGCCATCAGGGGAGACACTGAAGCTTTCTTT. V gene TRBV10-3 combines with J gene TRBJ1-1, with unresolved D. The CDR3 is 11 residues long. The germline V gene has CDR1 ENHRY and CDR2 SYGVKD. Trimming left V 6 bases short and J 3 bases short, with 5 bases between.